A single sample is the source of the 15 T cell receptor beta chains below, sequenced in a study of control samples from healthy donors and cancer patients. Clones were sequenced by immunoSEQ multiplex PCR, and TCRdb holds only the in-frame ones, with some missing. Counted here are 150,000 or so clones, around 90% occurring once; the ten biggest clones make up more than 6.5%. Material: blood. Every receptor here comes from a man aged 18 to 30 in good health.

This chain uses TRBV10-2 with TRBJ2-5; D perhaps matches TRBD2 (5 bases). Trimming shortened V by 8 bases and J by 1 base, and 11 bases separated the two germline ends. This CDR3 is built from 13 residues. Germline V gene lookup returns CDR1 WSHSY and CDR2 SAAADI. The CDR3 loop is CASGAVIQETQYF. CDR3 nucleotides: TGCGCCAGCGGAGCGGTTATCCAAGAGACCCAGTACTTC.

The rearrangement uses TRBV28 and TRBJ1-5; no clear D gene. CDR1 and CDR2 (germline): MDHEN, SYDVKM. The CDR3 sequence is 11 residues long. Deletions cut 3 bases from V and 7 bases from J, with 4 bases between. The DNA for the CDR3 is TGTGCCAGCAGTTTCCGGCAGCCCCAGCATTTT. This codes for CASSFRQPQHF. Combining the CDR3 with reference TRBV28 and TRBJ1-5 gives the whole variable domain DVKVTQSSRYLVKRTGEKVFLECVQDMDHENMFWYRQDPGLGLRLIYFSYDVKMKEKGDIPEGYSVSREKKERFSLILESASTNQTSMYLCASSFRQPQHFGDGTRLSIL.

Only one count was recorded for this clone. The V call is TRBV28, the J call TRBJ1-2; a weak D match, TRBD1 (5 bases). CDR3 size: 14 residues. Looked up from germline, CDR1 is MDHEN and CDR2 is SYDVKM. Trimming left V 3 bases short and J 4 bases short, with 12 bases between. DNA for the CDR3: TGTGCCAGCAGTTTCAGCGGCGGGACCTATGGCTACACCTTC. This translates into CASSFSGGTYGYTF.

The chain combines TRBV5-1 with TRBJ1-2; TRBD1 matches at 11 bases. The CDR3 is 15 amino acids. After removal of 4 bases from V and 8 bases from J, the junction contained 10 bases not matched to a gene. The germline V gene encodes CDR1 SGHRS and CDR2 YFSETQ. The CDR3 spells CASSPGTGTGGGYTF. DNA of the CDR3: TGCGCCAGCAGCCCAGGAACCGGGACAGGGGGAGGCTACACCTTC.

This chain uses TRBV18 with TRBJ2-1; TRBD1 aligns across 9 bases. Germline trimming cut 4 bases from V and 3 bases from J; bases unmatched to any gene: 7. The CDR3 is 16 amino acids. Germline loops: CDR1 KGHSH, CDR2 LQKENI. This CDR3 is CASSLQPGQGYNEQFF. The CDR3 DNA reads TGTGCCAGCTCACTCCAACCGGGACAGGGCTACAATGAGCAGTTCTTC.

This chain uses TRBV7-9 with TRBJ1-2; no firm D call. The CDR3 loop spans 13 amino acids. Trimming stripped 7 bases from V and 3 bases from J, with 12 bases between. Per the germline V gene, CDR1 is SEHNR and CDR2 is FQNEAQ (reference sequence). The CDR3 DNA reads as TGTGCCAGCACTCGCCGTAGGGACTATGGCTACACCTTC. As protein: CASTRRRDYGYTF.

The rearrangement joins TRBV5-1 to TRBJ2-1; D not resolved. The germline CDR1 and CDR2 sequences are SGHRS and YFSETQ. V gave up 3 bases and J gave up 7 bases, with 14 bases separating them. The CDR3 sequence is 14 residues long. The CDR3 sequence: CASSSTAGRNEQFF. In nucleotides, the CDR3 is TGCGCCAGCAGCTCTACGGCAGGTCGGAATGAGCAGTTCTTC.

V is TRBV11-2 and J is TRBJ2-7, with 7 bases lining up with TRBD2. Germline-derived CDR1 and CDR2 are SGHAT and FQNNGV. V gave up 5 bases and J gave up 4 bases; unmatched junction bases: 8. This CDR3 is built from 14 residues. The CDR3 loop reads CASSPPGGSYEQYF. The CDR3 DNA is TGTGCCAGCAGCCCGCCGGGGGGTAGTTACGAGCAGTACTTC. Together with reference TRBV11-2 and TRBJ2-7, the CDR3 gives the full variable domain: EAGVAQSPRYKIIEKRQSVAFWCNPISGHATLYWYQQILGQGPKLLIQFQNNGVVDDSQLPKDRFSAERLKGVDSTLKIQPAKLEDSAVYLCASSPPGGSYEQYFGPGTRLTVT.

V is TRBV19 and J is TRBJ2-4; 7 bases agree with TRBD1. The CDR3 is made up of 14 amino acids. The germline gives CDR1 LNHDA, CDR2 SQIVND (reference sequence). V was pared by 8 bases and J by 8 bases, with 12 bases of the junction left unmatched. CDR3 bases: TGTGCCAGTTCACTTGGGACAGCGTATGACATTCAGTACTTC. It yields the protein CASSLGTAYDIQYF. The variable domain in full, with the rest retrieved from reference TRBV19 and TRBJ2-4, is DGGITQSPKYLFRKEGQNVTLSCEQNLNHDAMYWYRQDPGQGLRLIYYSQIVNDFQKGDIAEGYSVSREKKESFPLTVTSAQKNPTAFYLCASSLGTAYDIQYFGAGTRLSVL.

This clone was counted once. The chain joins TRBV10-2 to TRBJ2-1, with 14 bases matching TRBD2. The CDR3 totals 18 residues. Per germline, CDR1 WSHSY and CDR2 SAAADI. After removal of 8 bases from V and 0 bases from J, the junction contained 9 bases not matched to a gene. CDR3: CASSPTSGGAFSYNEQFF. In DNA, the CDR3 is TGCGCCAGCTCCCCGACTAGCGGGGGGGCCTTCTCCTACAATGAGCAGTTCTTC.

The CDR3 coding sequence is TGTGCCAGTAGTAACGACAGGGGAGCCTACGAGCAGTACTTC. Translated: CASSNDRGAYEQYF. V usage is TRBV19 and J usage is TRBJ2-7, with 8 bases that match TRBD1. The CDR3 contains 14 residues. CDR1 and CDR2 (germline): LNHDA, SQIVND (reference sequence). The ends lost 4 bases at V and 2 bases at J; junction bases unmatched: 4. Combining the CDR3 with reference TRBV19 and TRBJ2-7 gives the whole variable domain DGGITQSPKYLFRKEGQNVTLSCEQNLNHDAMYWYRQDPGQGLRLIYYSQIVNDFQKGDIAEGYSVSREKKESFPLTVTSAQKNPTAFYLCASSNDRGAYEQYFGPGTRLTVT.

V gene TRBV5-6 combines with J gene TRBJ2-3; maybe TRBD2 (6 bases). This CDR3 is 17 amino acids long. The germline gives CDR1 SGHDT, CDR2 YYEEEE. V lost 0 bases to trimming and J lost 1 base, with 15 bases between them. The CDR3 region is CASSLAAAGRGTDTQYF. The CDR3, as DNA: TGTGCCAGCAGCTTGGCCGCCGCGGGAAGGGGCACAGATACGCAGTATTTT.

The rearrangement uses TRBV27 and TRBJ2-1, with 9 bases fitting TRBD1. From germline, CDR1 is MNHEY and CDR2 SMNVEV (reference sequence). The CDR3 contains 15 residues. The V and J ends lost 4 bases and 7 bases, in that order; junction bases with no gene match: 8. In nucleotides, the CDR3 is TGTGCCAGCAGTTCGCCCGGGACAGGGCTAAATGAGCAGTTCTTC. Encoded protein: CASSSPGTGLNEQFF.

This clone was detected only once. This rearrangement joins TRBV19 to TRBJ2-3; D is undetermined. The CDR3 covers 11 residues. CDR1 LNHDA and CDR2 SQIVND come from the germline V gene (reference sequence). Trimming left V 4 bases short and J 2 bases short, with 1 base between. Here the CDR3 reads CASSNTDTQYF. In DNA, the CDR3 is TGTGCCAGTAGTAACACAGATACGCAGTATTTT.

The chain links TRBV7-2 to TRBJ2-7; D perhaps matches TRBD1 (7 bases). The germline V and J ends were trimmed by 1 base and 2 bases, with 21 bases remaining between them. The CDR3 totals 18 residues. Germline V CDR1 and CDR2: SGHTA, FQGNSA. The CDR3 spells CASSLVGGGGGDPYEQYF. The DNA for the CDR3 is TGTGCCAGCAGCTTAGTTGGAGGCGGAGGGGGCGACCCCTACGAGCAGTACTTC.